A selection of T cell receptor beta chains follows, all from one sample in a study of Ad26.COV2.S vaccination and SARS-CoV-2 variants. Sequencing was performed with immunoSEQ multiplex PCR; in TCRdb, only in-frame clones are kept and a portion is missing. This sample has some 340,000 clones, with about 86% found just once. Sequencing was performed on peripheral blood, taken in a trial of Ad26.COV2.S vaccine versus placebo. The receptors were sampled from a person between 18 and 60 years old who received the Ad26.COV2.S COVID-19 vaccine or a placebo. Each CDR3 is given with its conserved first and last residue. A D gene is named only where the DNA matches it firmly.

CDR3 length	J gene	V gene	D gene	CDR3 protein	CDR3 DNA
13	TRBJ1-1	TRBV7-3	.	CASSLSLDTEAFF	TGTGCCAGCAGCTTATCTCTCGACACTGAAGCTTTCTTT
15	TRBJ1-2	TRBV6-5	.	CASSYSRGRGYGYTF	TGTGCCAGCAGTTACTCTCGGGGGCGCGGGTATGGCTACACCTTC
14	TRBJ1-2	TRBV7-8	.	CASSLAPGTSGYTF	TGTGCCAGCAGCTTAGCACCAGGTACCTCGGGCTACACCTTC
16	TRBJ2-1	TRBV6-2/TRBV6-3	TRBD2	CASSFRRTSLSNEQFF	TGTGCCAGCAGCTTTCGTCGGACTAGCTTAAGTAATGAGCAGTTCTTC
12	TRBJ2-7	TRBV6-6	.	CASRDSNYEQYF	TGTGCCAGCAGGGACAGCAACTACGAGCAGTACTTC
15	TRBJ2-3	TRBV5-4	TRBD1	CASSEPGGSTDTQYF	TGTGCCAGCAGCGAGCCAGGGGGAAGCACAGATACGCAGTATTTT
14	TRBJ2-1	TRBV5-4	.	CASSLEAVYNEQFF	TGTGCCAGCAGCTTGGAAGCTGTTTACAATGAGCAGTTCTTC
16	TRBJ2-5	TRBV10-3	TRBD2	CAISDPSGGGQETQYF	TGTGCCATCAGTGACCCAAGCGGGGGAGGGCAAGAGACCCAGTACTTC
15	TRBJ1-5	TRBV15	.	CATSRDNRGVQPQHF	TGTGCCACCAGCAGAGATAATAGAGGGGTTCAGCCCCAGCATTTT
14	TRBJ2-7	TRBV18	.	CASSPQIQGYEQYF	TGTGCCAGCTCACCACAAATTCAGGGCTACGAGCAGTACTTC
15	TRBJ2-3	TRBV7-2	.	CASSSAYGFADTQYF	TGTGCCAGCAGCTCCGCTTATGGCTTCGCAGATACGCAGTATTTT
14	TRBJ1-2	TRBV3-1/TRBV3-2	.	CASSQDQGFYGYTF	TGTGCCAGCAGCCAAGACCAGGGCTTCTATGGCTACACCTTC
17	TRBJ1-1	TRBV9	TRBD1	CASSVSPGGQQNTEAFF	TGTGCCAGCAGCGTTTCACCAGGGGGACAGCAGAACACTGAAGCTTTCTTT
14	TRBJ2-4	TRBV18	.	CASSPPGHKNIQYF	TGTGCCAGCTCACCCCCCGGCCATAAAAACATTCAGTACTTC
14	TRBJ1-1	TRBV6-5	TRBD1	CASDRKGAVGEPFF	TGTGCCAGCGACCGAAAGGGGGCCGTCGGTGAACCTTTCTTT
14	TRBJ1-2	TRBV6-5	.	CASSSGSRYYGYTF	TGTGCCAGCAGTTCAGGATCACGATACTATGGCTACACCTTC
14	TRBJ2-3	TRBV4-1	.	CASSQSGSTDTQYF	TGCGCCAGCAGCCAGTCGGGAAGCACAGATACGCAGTATTTT
15	TRBJ1-1	TRBV19	TRBD1	CASSPQRQGASEAFF	TGTGCCAGTAGCCCCCAGAGACAGGGGGCCTCGGAAGCTTTCTTT